The 26 T cell receptor beta chains given below trace back to one sample, sequenced in a study of blood T cell repertoires in COVID-19. Sequencing used immunoSEQ multiplex PCR; TCRdb keeps in-frame clones, though not all of them. In the table there are roughly 250,000 clones, about 80% of which are singletons. Sequenced material: peripheral blood. The receptors shown here come from a human donor in a cohort sampled during active COVID-19.

This chain joins TRBV4-1 and TRBJ2-7, with 7 bases that match TRBD1. V shed 0 bases, J shed 3 bases, and the junction held 5 bases outside the gene matches. CDR1 is MGHRA and CDR2 is YSYEKL in the germline V gene. This CDR3 is 15 amino acids long. CDR3 sequence: CASSQDSRTGYEQYF. The CDR3 DNA sequence: TGCGCCAGCAGCCAAGATTCGCGGACAGGCTACGAGCAGTACTTC.

The chain has TRBV9 and TRBJ2-5, with TRBD1 matching over 11 bases. Per the germline V gene, CDR1 is SGDLS and CDR2 is YYNGEE. This CDR3 has 15 residues. Germline trimming cut 2 bases from V and 9 bases from J; bases unmatched to any gene: 9. The CDR3 reads CASSVGTGGSSPQYF. Here the CDR3 DNA reads TGTGCCAGCAGCGTCGGGACAGGGGGGAGTAGTCCCCAGTACTTC.

This chain links TRBV7-3 with TRBJ2-7, with 9 bases aligning to TRBD2. The CDR3 has 15 amino acids. The V gene end was trimmed by 4 bases and the J gene end by 9 bases; junction bases not matched to a gene: 13. Germline V lookup: CDR1 SGHTA, CDR2 FQGTGA. The CDR3 is CASSSGLAGTSRQYF. CDR3 coding DNA: TGTGCCAGCAGCTCGGGACTAGCCGGTACCTCCAGGCAGTACTTC.

This chain connects TRBV5-4 to TRBJ1-4; a weak D match, TRBD1 (6 bases). V gave up 2 bases and J gave up 8 bases, with 10 bases separating them. The CDR3 is 13 amino acids. Per the germline V gene, CDR1 is SGHNT and CDR2 is YYREEE (reference sequence). This CDR3 reads CASSFRDTEKLFF. CDR3 sequence (DNA): TGTGCCAGCAGCTTCCGGGACACCGAAAAACTGTTTTTT.

The gene calls are TRBV29-1 and TRBJ2-1, with D unresolved. CDR1 is SQVTM, CDR2 ANQGSEA, per germline. The ends were cut back, 4 bases at V and 10 bases at J, with 8 bases in the middle. This CDR3 is built from 10 residues. The CDR3 sequence is CSVAHLEQFF. The CDR3 bases are TGCAGCGTTGCCCACTTGGAGCAGTTCTTC.

The rearrangement joins TRBV28 to TRBJ1-2; 9 nucleotides agree with TRBD1. The V segment lost 6 bases and the J segment 7 bases; nucleotides outside the gene matches: 15. Germline CDR1 and CDR2: MDHEN and SYDVKM. The CDR3 spans 16 residues. The CDR3 nucleotides read TGTGCCAGCAGCCTTGTCCCGGGACAGGGTATGGGTGGCTACACCTTC. As protein: CASSLVPGQGMGGYTF.

This clone was counted between two and nine times. This chain joins TRBV5-1 and TRBJ1-1; D remains ambiguous. This CDR3 contains 14 residues. Germline V lookup: CDR1 SGHRS, CDR2 YFSETQ. Trimming pared 0 bases from V and 3 bases from J, leaving 9 bases between. As DNA, the CDR3 is TGCGCCAGCAGCTTGGACGAGGGATACACTGAAGCTTTCTTT. It codes for CASSLDEGYTEAFF. Full variable domain (outside the CDR3, taken from reference TRBV5-1 and TRBJ1-1): KAGVTQTPRYLIKTRGQQVTLSCSPISGHRSVSWYQQTPGQGLQFLFEYFSETQRNKGNFPGRFSGRQFSNSRSEMNVSTLELGDSALYLCASSLDEGYTEAFFGQGTRLTVV.

Worth noting for this clone: Other DNA sequences in this specimen translate into the identical CDR3. The J gene is TRBJ2-7, the V gene TRBV9, with 8 bases matching TRBD2. Trimming at V came to 0 bases and at J to 2 bases, leaving 4 bases not matched to a gene. Germline loops: CDR1 SGDLS, CDR2 YYNGEE. This CDR3 has 15 residues. The CDR3 spells CASSVGLAGTYEQYF. CDR3 DNA: TGTGCCAGCAGCGTAGGCCTAGCGGGTACCTACGAGCAGTACTTC.

The chain has TRBV18 and TRBJ1-1; D may be TRBD1 (5 bases). The CDR3 spans 17 residues. V was trimmed by 6 bases and J by 4 bases, leaving 24 bases between them. Germline CDR1 and CDR2: KGHSH and LQKENI. CDR3 nucleotide sequence: TGTGCCAGCTCCCCAACGGTATATAAATCAGGGATCACTGAAGCTTTCTTT. Encoded protein: CASSPTVYKSGITEAFF.

This chain uses TRBV15 with TRBJ1-1, with TRBD1 matching over 8 bases. This CDR3 has 15 residues. Germline trimming cut 5 bases from V and 5 bases from J; bases unmatched to any gene: 10. Germline assignment: CDR1 LNHNV and CDR2 YYDKDF (reference sequence). CDR3 protein: CATSAPDRGKTEAFF. The CDR3 DNA reads as TGTGCCACCAGCGCACCTGACAGGGGAAAAACTGAAGCTTTCTTT.

The CDR3 here is CASSGERRRVAYNEQFF. The CDR3 nucleotides are TGTGCCAGCAGTGGCGAGCGGAGGAGGGTTGCCTACAATGAGCAGTTCTTC. The rearrangement uses TRBV6-1 and TRBJ2-1; a weak D match, TRBD2 (6 bases). This CDR3 comprises 17 residues. The V gene's germline CDR1 is MNHNS and CDR2 SASEGT. The germline V and J ends were trimmed by 4 bases and 2 bases, with 18 bases remaining between them.

This chain uses TRBV7-2 with TRBJ2-7; 10 bases line up with TRBD2. Germline V gene lookup returns CDR1 SGHTA and CDR2 FQGNSA. This CDR3 is 14 amino acids long. Trimming removed 4 bases from V and 4 bases from J; junction bases left unmatched: 4. The CDR3 loop is CASSSQREGYEQYF. The CDR3 DNA reads TGTGCCAGCAGCTCGCAGCGGGAGGGATACGAGCAGTACTTC.

The CDR3 here is CASSYPTSGLTYEQYF. The CDR3 bases are TGTGCCAGCAGTTACCCAACCAGCGGACTCACCTACGAGCAGTACTTC. The chain is built from TRBV6-2 or TRBV6-3 and TRBJ2-7; D perhaps matches TRBD2 (5 bases). V lost 2 bases to trimming and J lost 2 bases, with 16 bases between them. The length of the CDR3 is 16 residues. Germline V gene data show CDR1 as MNHEY and CDR2 as SVGEGT.

This clone was seen once. The CDR3 sequence is CASSLTTRADTQYF. The DNA of the CDR3 is TGTGCCAGCAGCCTCACGACTAGGGCAGATACGCAGTATTTT. V is TRBV4-2 and J is TRBJ2-3; perhaps TRBD2 as D (6 bases). The V gene's germline CDR1 is LGHNA and CDR2 YNFKEQ. This CDR3 spans 14 amino acids. With 4 bases removed from V and 4 bases from J, the gap between germline ends came to 12 bases.

This chain connects TRBV29-1 to TRBJ2-2, with D maybe TRBD1 (5 bases). Germline lookup yields CDR1 SQVTM and CDR2 ANQGSEA. This CDR3 comprises 14 residues. Trimming took off 6 bases at V and 0 bases at J, with 11 bases between the two ends. The CDR3 is CSVPRQSNTGELFF. CDR3 sequence (DNA): TGCAGCGTACCCAGACAGTCGAACACCGGGGAGCTGTTTTTT.

The V gene is TRBV5-6, the J gene TRBJ2-3; 11 bases align to TRBD1. CDR3 length equals 13 residues. The germline V gene has CDR1 SGHDT and CDR2 YYEEEE. Unmatched junction bases numbered 9, after V lost 4 bases and J lost 14 bases. CDR3 DNA: TGTGCCAGCAGCAAGGACAGGGGGCGCAGACCGTATTTT. As protein: CASSKDRGRRPYF. The full variable domain, completed using reference TRBV5-6 and TRBJ2-3, is DAGVTQSPTHLIKTRGQQVTLRCSPKSGHDTVSWYQQALGQGPQFIFQYYEEEERQRGNFPDRFSGHQFPNYSSELNVNALLLGDSALYLCASSKDRGRRPYFGPGTRLTVL.

This clone was seen just once. This chain joins TRBV18 and TRBJ2-7, with a possible D match to TRBD1 (6 bases). The CDR3 sequence is 14 residues long. CDR1 KGHSH and CDR2 LQKENI come from the germline V gene. Deletions cut 0 bases from V and 2 bases from J, with 8 bases between. The CDR3 nucleotides read TGTGCCAGCTCACCACCCCCAGGGGCCTACGAGCAGTACTTC. It specifies CASSPPPGAYEQYF.

The rearrangement joins TRBV7-6 to TRBJ2-6; perhaps TRBD2 as D (5 bases). This CDR3 is built from 16 residues. Looked up from germline, CDR1 is SGHVS and CDR2 is FNYEAQ. V was pared by 5 bases and J by 0 bases, with 11 bases between. The chain's CDR3 is CASSPVAHSGANVLTF. The CDR3 DNA reads TGTGCCAGCAGCCCCGTAGCGCACTCTGGGGCCAACGTCCTGACTTTC. Complete variable domain (other parts from reference TRBV7-6 and TRBJ2-6): GAGVSQSPRYKVTKRGQDVALRCDPISGHVSLYWYRQALGQGPEFLTYFNYEAQQDKSGLPNDRFSAERPEGSISTLTIQRTEQRDSAMYRCASSPVAHSGANVLTFGAGSRLTVL.

This clone was seen only once. The J gene is TRBJ2-7, the V gene TRBV6-5; 9 bases are shared with TRBD1. V shed 6 bases and J 2 bases; nucleotides not matched to a gene: 8. The CDR3 runs 15 residues. CDR1 and CDR2 (germline): MNHEY, SVGAGI. CDR3 DNA: TGTGCCAGCAGGACCGGACAGGGGAACCCCTACGAGCAGTACTTC. As protein: CASRTGQGNPYEQYF.

In this sample, this clone turned up a few times. The V gene is TRBV19, the J gene TRBJ1-5; 10 nucleotides line up with TRBD1. The CDR3 consists of 16 residues. Germline values: CDR1 LNHDA, CDR2 SQIVND (reference sequence). V was pared by 4 bases and J by 2 bases, with 5 bases of the junction left unmatched. The CDR3 bases are TGTGCCAGTAGTACCCGGGACAGGGGAGGCAATCAGCCCCAGCATTTT. Translating gives CASSTRDRGGNQPQHF.

The chain combines TRBV4-1 with TRBJ1-4; 8 nucleotides match TRBD1. Germline V gene lookup returns CDR1 MGHRA and CDR2 YSYEKL. CDR3 length equals 18 residues. With V trimmed by 3 bases and J by 8 bases, 17 bases remained unmatched. Here the CDR3 DNA reads TGCGCCAGCAGCCAGGGGCAGGGGGCCCAATCCCGGGAGGAAAAACTGTTTTTT. It encodes CASSQGQGAQSREEKLFF.

This chain uses TRBV13 with TRBJ1-2, with 12 bases identical to TRBD1. V shed 5 bases, J shed 2 bases, and the junction held 12 bases outside the gene matches. This CDR3 contains 18 residues. In germline, CDR1 is PRHDT, CDR2 FYEKMQ (reference sequence). This CDR3 is CASSLKWGTGGENYGYTF. Here the CDR3 DNA reads TGTGCCAGCAGCCTGAAATGGGGGACAGGGGGCGAGAACTATGGCTACACCTTC.

This chain connects TRBV5-1 to TRBJ2-2; possible D gene TRBD2, 5 bases. The CDR3 runs to 16 residues. V lost 4 bases to trimming and J lost 6 bases, with 19 bases between them. From germline, CDR1 is SGHRS and CDR2 YFSETQ. In nucleotides, the CDR3 is TGCGCCAGCAGCCCACTACCCTACCCGGAGGCCGGGGAGCTGTTTTTT. Residues: CASSPLPYPEAGELFF.

The chain uses TRBV13 and TRBJ1-2, with D maybe TRBD1 (6 bases). The CDR3 covers 14 residues. With 4 bases removed from V and 3 bases from J, the gap between germline ends came to 12 bases. Germline lookup yields CDR1 PRHDT and CDR2 FYEKMQ (reference sequence). The DNA for the CDR3 is TGTGCCAGCAGCTCGGGCAGGGGATACTATGGCTACACCTTC. Translation: CASSSGRGYYGYTF. The full variable domain, rest sourced from reference TRBV13 and TRBJ1-2, is AAGVIQSPRHLIKEKRETATLKCYPIPRHDTVYWYQQGPGQDPQFLISFYEKMQSDKGSIPDRFSAQQFSDYHSELNMSSLELGDSALYFCASSSGRGYYGYTFGSGTRLTVV.

J is TRBJ2-1 and V is TRBV4-2; tentative D call: TRBD1 (5 bases). CDR3 size: 14 residues. Trimming shortened V by 4 bases and J by 8 bases, and 15 bases separated the two germline ends. CDR1 LGHNA and CDR2 YNFKEQ come from the germline V gene. This CDR3 reads CASSRETVFDEQFF. For the CDR3, the DNA is TGTGCCAGCAGCCGAGAGACAGTTTTCGATGAGCAGTTCTTC.

The chain carries TRBV2 and TRBJ2-3, with a weak D call TRBD1 (5 bases). V gave up 6 bases and J gave up 6 bases, with 10 bases separating them. This CDR3 comprises 12 residues. Per germline, CDR1 SNHLY and CDR2 FYNNEI. In DNA, the CDR3 is TGTGCCAGCAGAGGGGTCTCGGATACGCAGTATTTT. Translating it yields CASRGVSDTQYF.